What follows describes a single T cell receptor beta chain. This specimen comes from a study of Graves' ophthalmopathy and Graves' hyperthyroidism. Scientists amplified the TCR beta CDR3 regions from RNA transcripts. Amplification began with first-round RT-PCR using HTBI primers, then second-round multiplex PCR was performed. One entry per CDR3 protein, called by TCRdb with MiXCR from the multiplex PCR reads. There are approximately 160,000 distinct CDR3 sequences in the sample; around 39% occur only once, and less than 9.5% lies in the top ten. V dropped 5 bases and J dropped 6 bases, with 16 bases sitting between them. Germline-derived CDR1 and CDR2 are MNHEY and SMNVEV (reference sequence). This CDR3 spans 14 amino acids. Ophthalmopathy in the donors was of moderate-to-severe activity, with CAS ≥3, NOSPECS ≥4 and duration under 3 months.

This clonotype was obtained from a man aged 25-45 years with Graves' ophthalmopathy. Sequencing was carried out using peripheral blood. The V and J genes are TRBV27 and TRBJ1-2; a weak D match, TRBD1 (5 bases). The CDR3 protein is CASSPQYGDDGYTF. The DNA of the CDR3 is TGTGCCAGCAGTCCTCAGTACGGGGACGATGGCTACACCTTC.